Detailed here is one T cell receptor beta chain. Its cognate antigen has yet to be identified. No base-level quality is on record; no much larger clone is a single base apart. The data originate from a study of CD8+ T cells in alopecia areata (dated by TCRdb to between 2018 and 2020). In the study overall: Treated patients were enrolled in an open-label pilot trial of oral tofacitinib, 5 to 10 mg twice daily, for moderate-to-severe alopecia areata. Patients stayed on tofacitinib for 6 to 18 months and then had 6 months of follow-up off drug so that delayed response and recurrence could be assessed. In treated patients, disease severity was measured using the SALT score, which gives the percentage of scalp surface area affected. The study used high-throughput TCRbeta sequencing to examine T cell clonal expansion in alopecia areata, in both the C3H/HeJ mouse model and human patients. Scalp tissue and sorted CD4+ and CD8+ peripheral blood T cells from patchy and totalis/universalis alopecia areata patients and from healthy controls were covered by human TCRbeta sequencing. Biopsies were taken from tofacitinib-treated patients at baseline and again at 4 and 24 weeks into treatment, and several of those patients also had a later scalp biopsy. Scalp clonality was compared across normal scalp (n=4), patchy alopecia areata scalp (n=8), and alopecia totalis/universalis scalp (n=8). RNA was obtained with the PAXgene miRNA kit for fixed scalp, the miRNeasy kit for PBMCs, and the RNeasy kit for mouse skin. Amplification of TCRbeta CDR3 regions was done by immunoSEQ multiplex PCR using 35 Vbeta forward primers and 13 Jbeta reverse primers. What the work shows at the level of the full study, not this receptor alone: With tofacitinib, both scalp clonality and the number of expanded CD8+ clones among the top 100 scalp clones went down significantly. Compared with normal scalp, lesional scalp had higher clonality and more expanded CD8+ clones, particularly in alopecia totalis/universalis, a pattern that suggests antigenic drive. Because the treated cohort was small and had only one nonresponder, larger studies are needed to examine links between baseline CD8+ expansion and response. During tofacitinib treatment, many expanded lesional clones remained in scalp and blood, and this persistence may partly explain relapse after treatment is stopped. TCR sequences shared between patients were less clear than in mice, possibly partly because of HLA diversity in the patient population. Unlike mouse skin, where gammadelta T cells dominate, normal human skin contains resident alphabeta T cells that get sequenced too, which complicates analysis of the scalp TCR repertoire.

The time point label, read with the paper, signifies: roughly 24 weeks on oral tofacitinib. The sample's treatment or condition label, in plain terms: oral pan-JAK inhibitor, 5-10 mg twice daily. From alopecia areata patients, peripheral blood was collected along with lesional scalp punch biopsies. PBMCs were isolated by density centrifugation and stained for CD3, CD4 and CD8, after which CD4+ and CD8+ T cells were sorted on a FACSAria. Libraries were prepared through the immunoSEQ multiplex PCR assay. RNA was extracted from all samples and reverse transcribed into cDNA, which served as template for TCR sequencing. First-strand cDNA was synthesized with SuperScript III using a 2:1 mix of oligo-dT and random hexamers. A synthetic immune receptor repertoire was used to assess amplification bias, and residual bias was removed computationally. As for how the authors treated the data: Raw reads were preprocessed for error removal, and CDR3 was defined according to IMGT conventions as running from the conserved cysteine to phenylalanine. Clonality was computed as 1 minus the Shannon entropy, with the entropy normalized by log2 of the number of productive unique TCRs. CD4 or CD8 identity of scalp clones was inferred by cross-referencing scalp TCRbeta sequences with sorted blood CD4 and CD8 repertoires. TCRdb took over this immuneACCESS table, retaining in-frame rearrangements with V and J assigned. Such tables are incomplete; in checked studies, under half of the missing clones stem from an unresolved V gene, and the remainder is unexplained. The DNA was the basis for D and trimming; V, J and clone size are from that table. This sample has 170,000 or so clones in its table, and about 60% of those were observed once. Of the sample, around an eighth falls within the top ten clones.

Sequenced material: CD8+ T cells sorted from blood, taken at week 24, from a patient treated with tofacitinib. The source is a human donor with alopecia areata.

The DNA is TGTGCCACCAGGGGAACAGGGGGCGAGAGCAATCAGCCCCAGCATTTT. The encoded protein is CATRGTGGESNQPQHF. The rearrangement combines TRBV15 with TRBJ1-5; TRBD1 fits 9 bases in the junction. The germline V gene encodes CDR1 LNHNV and CDR2 YYDKDF (reference sequence). The germline V and J ends show losses of 6 bases and 1 base respectively, and no gene match explains 7 bases of the junction. Taken from cysteine to phenylalanine, the CDR3 has 16 residues. The kept DNA is CDR3 alone, 48 bases in frame from the first base.